This T cell receptor beta chain was sequenced in a study of vaccination effects on CD4 cells after COVID-19. Germline V gene lookup returns CDR1 SGHDN and CDR2 FVKESK. The CDR3 loop spans 13 amino acids. The V gene end was trimmed by 4 bases and the J gene end by 6 bases; junction bases not matched to a gene: 6. Antigen-specific CD4+ T cells were expanded (with viral peptide pools) by the ViraFEST assay ahead of sequencing. CD4+ T cell isolation took place after 10 days of culture. Each participant received a vaccine that was either BNT162b2 or mRNA-1273, given as two doses. The data were produced by immunoSEQ multiplex PCR, yet TCRdb's version contains in-frame clones alone and is incomplete. The data hold around 30,000 clones, with 55% to 75% observed a single time. Worth noting for this clone: Its antigen is as yet unknown.

Specimen: CD4+ T cells from PBMCs cultured with HCoV-229E spike peptides, collected after COVID-19 vaccination. V usage is TRBV14 and J usage is TRBJ2-7, with 7 bases aligning to TRBD2. The clonotype comes from a human donor who received a COVID-19 vaccine. The CDR3 loop is CASSPRLASEQYF. CDR3 DNA: TGTGCCAGCAGCCCGCGACTAGCTAGCGAGCAGTACTTC.